This T cell receptor beta chain comes out of a study of T cells in narcolepsy. Study findings and constraints: Reportedly, autoreactive clonotypes were serially detected in patients' blood but not controls'.

Assay: immunoSEQ multiplex PCR; the TCRdb copy retains only in-frame clones and omits some. The repertoire holds around 27,000 clones, with about four fifths as singletons. Trimming took 6 bases from V and 6 from J, leaving 9 bases between them. Looked up from germline, CDR1 is LNHDA and CDR2 is SQIVND (reference sequence). CDR3 size: 12 residues. In this sample, this clone turned up a few times. Its antigen is still unknown. The chain is built from TRBV19 and TRBJ1-5; possibly TRBD1 for D (6 bases). The receptor comes from a human donor with narcolepsy. Sequencing used CD45RA- memory CD4+ T cells from PBMCs. The CDR3 sequence: CASRFRGQPQHF. CDR3 nucleotides: TGTGCCAGTAGGTTCAGGGGTCAGCCCCAGCATTTT. Together with reference TRBV19 and TRBJ1-5, the CDR3 gives the full variable domain: DGGITQSPKYLFRKEGQNVTLSCEQNLNHDAMYWYRQDPGQGLRLIYYSQIVNDFQKGDIAEGYSVSREKKESFPLTVTSAQKNPTAFYLCASRFRGQPQHFGDGTRLSIL.